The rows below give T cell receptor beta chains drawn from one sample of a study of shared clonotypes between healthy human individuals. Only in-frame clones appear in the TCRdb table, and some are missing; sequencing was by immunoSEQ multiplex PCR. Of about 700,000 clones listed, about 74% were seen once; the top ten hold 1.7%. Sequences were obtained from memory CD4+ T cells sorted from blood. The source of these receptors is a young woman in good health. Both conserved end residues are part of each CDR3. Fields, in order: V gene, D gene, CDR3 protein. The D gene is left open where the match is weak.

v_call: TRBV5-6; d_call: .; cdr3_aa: CASSLNLRRASYNEQFF
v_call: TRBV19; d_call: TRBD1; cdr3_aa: CASSIGGQGSGYTF
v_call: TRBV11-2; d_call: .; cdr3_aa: CASNLNGKMNTEAFF
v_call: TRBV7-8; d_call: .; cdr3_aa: CASTSAGNGSPLHF
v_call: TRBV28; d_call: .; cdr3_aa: CASKLRQGAAFF
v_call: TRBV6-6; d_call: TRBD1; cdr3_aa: CASSYARGRGYEQYF
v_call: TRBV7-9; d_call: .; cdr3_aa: CASSSSSDQPQHF
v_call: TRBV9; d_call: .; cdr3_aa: CASSVDSGADTQYF
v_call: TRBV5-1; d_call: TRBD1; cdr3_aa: CASSFDRGTDTQYF
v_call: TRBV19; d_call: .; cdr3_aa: CASSKAIHEQFF
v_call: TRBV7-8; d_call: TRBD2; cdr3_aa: CASNRLAGGRTSTDTQYF
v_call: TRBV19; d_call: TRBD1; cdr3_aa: CASSIGGGDSGFYNEQFF
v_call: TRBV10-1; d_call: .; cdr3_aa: CASSDGGGSGEQYF
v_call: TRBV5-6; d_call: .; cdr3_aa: CASSLVHSYGYTF
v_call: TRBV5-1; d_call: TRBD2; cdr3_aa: CASSFSLAGYNEQFF
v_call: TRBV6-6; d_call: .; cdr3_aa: CASTGKSTYEQYF
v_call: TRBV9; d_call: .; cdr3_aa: CASSVNDGYTF
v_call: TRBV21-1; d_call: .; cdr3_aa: CASSKFWAGRLNEQFF
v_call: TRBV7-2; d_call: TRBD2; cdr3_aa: CASSPRVGRVADTQYF
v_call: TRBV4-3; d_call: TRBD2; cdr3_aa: CASSQGRGLAGGTDTQYF
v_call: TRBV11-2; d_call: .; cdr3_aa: CASSSRKRSQETQYF
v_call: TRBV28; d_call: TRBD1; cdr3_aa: CASTSPLTGEEAFF
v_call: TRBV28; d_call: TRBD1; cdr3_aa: CASRDDRVAFF